This is a list of T cell receptor beta chains from one sample in a study of CD8+ T cells in alopecia areata. Data came from immunoSEQ multiplex PCR; TCRdb stores just in-frame clones and leaves some out. The sample consists of around 250,000 clones, 67% of them appearing once. This material consisted of CD4+ T cells sorted from blood, taken at week 0. All receptors derive from a human donor with alopecia areata. Both conserved end residues are part of each CDR3. A D gene is named only where the DNA matches it firmly.

D gene | J gene | V gene | CDR3 protein
TRBD2 | TRBJ2-1 | TRBV4-3 | CASSQEGRWRGDNEQFF
NA | TRBJ2-5 | TRBV11-2 | CASSSSSGTFWETQYF
NA | TRBJ2-3 | TRBV4-3 | CASSQDLRQFTDTQYF
NA | TRBJ2-3 | TRBV29-1 | CSVENRVGSQYF
NA | TRBJ1-5 | TRBV11-1 | CASSLTAGDQPQHF
NA | TRBJ1-6 | TRBV27 | CASSSRTDYNSPLHF
NA | TRBJ2-7 | TRBV6-6 | CASSYSMLGAPYEQYF
TRBD1 | TRBJ2-3 | TRBV29-1 | CSVEGQPSTDTQYF
NA | TRBJ1-6 | TRBV12-5 | CASGLVPSSPLHF
TRBD1 | TRBJ2-1 | TRBV29-1 | CSVEGQGSHEQFF
NA | TRBJ1-1 | TRBV5-1 | CASRMNTEAFF
NA | TRBJ2-7 | TRBV29-1 | CSVRDGDSYEQYF
NA | TRBJ2-3 | TRBV27 | CASSSLVGRPDTQYF
TRBD2 | TRBJ2-3 | TRBV7-3 | CASSHLAGMDTQYF
NA | TRBJ2-1 | TRBV7-3 | CASSRAGSYNEQFF
TRBD1 | TRBJ1-4 | TRBV7-2 | CASSGGTGEKLFF
NA | TRBJ2-2 | TRBV7-2 | CASSFEGVNTGELFF
NA | TRBJ2-7 | TRBV5-1 | CASSLETVGLGNEQYF
NA | TRBJ1-2 | TRBV5-1 | CASSLVVADGYTF
NA | TRBJ2-1 | TRBV30 | CAWRGDGGPHEQFF
NA | TRBJ1-1 | TRBV30 | CAWRIGPQEAFF
NA | TRBJ1-1 | TRBV27 | CASSFDHNTEAFF
NA | TRBJ2-1 | TRBV5-4 | CASSFGSEQFF
NA | TRBJ1-3 | TRBV25-1 | CASTSTWGNTIYF
TRBD2 | TRBJ2-5 | TRBV6-5 | CASKRGVIQETQYF
NA | TRBJ2-5 | TRBV5-1 | CASSLKLSGETQYF
NA | TRBJ2-1 | TRBV30 | CAWRAQSGSSYNEQFF
TRBD1 | TRBJ1-2 | TRBV30 | CAWRGDRNYGYTF
NA | TRBJ1-2 | TRBV4-3 | CASSQETANYGYTF
NA | TRBJ2-1 | TRBV29-1 | CTAASYNEQFF
NA | TRBJ1-2 | TRBV29-1 | CSVWPEGRSGNYGYTF
TRBD2 | TRBJ2-1 | TRBV10-3 | CAISESLAGLYEQFF
TRBD1 | TRBJ2-1 | TRBV10-3 | CAITQGQGRNEQFF
NA | TRBJ2-3 | TRBV5-4 | CASSRDGPSTDTQYF
NA | TRBJ1-2 | TRBV6-6 | CASTTSGTAYGYTF
TRBD2 | TRBJ2-1 | TRBV6-6 | CASSTGTSGYNEQFF
NA | TRBJ2-5 | TRBV29-1 | CSVASGETQYF
NA | TRBJ2-7 | TRBV4-3 | CASSQRVYYEQYF
NA | TRBJ2-5 | TRBV29-1 | CSVDYSPETQYF
NA | TRBJ1-2 | TRBV29-1 | CSVDANYGYTF
NA | TRBJ2-2 | TRBV29-1 | CSVDLGRGNTGELFF
NA | TRBJ1-2 | TRBV30 | CAWSRTVSNYGYTF
NA | TRBJ2-3 | TRBV7-9 | CASSLDTDTQYF
NA | TRBJ2-1 | TRBV4-2 | CASSQAGPPDYRSYNEQFF
NA | TRBJ2-6 | TRBV11-2 | CASSQAPSGANVLTF
NA | TRBJ2-2 | TRBV29-1 | CSAGLKNTGELFF
TRBD1 | TRBJ1-4 | TRBV4-2 | CASSQDVGTGGNNEKLFF
NA | TRBJ1-4 | TRBV29-1 | CSVAGWTNEKLFF
NA | TRBJ2-6 | TRBV10-2 | CASSDVPGLARAGANVLTF
NA | TRBJ1-5 | TRBV30 | CAWSVGSSQPQHF
TRBD1 | TRBJ2-5 | TRBV9 | CASSAVGQQETQYF
NA | TRBJ2-1 | TRBV29-1 | CSVDTGKRGPFF
TRBD1 | TRBJ1-4 | TRBV5-6 | CASSFPGTGNEKLFF
NA | TRBJ2-2 | TRBV30 | CAWPRRGTGELFF
TRBD2 | TRBJ2-3 | TRBV29-1 | CSVRAGPTDTQYF
NA | TRBJ1-6 | TRBV2 | CASSEVVGADSPLHF
TRBD1 | TRBJ2-3 | TRBV2 | CASSATGGRRDTQYF